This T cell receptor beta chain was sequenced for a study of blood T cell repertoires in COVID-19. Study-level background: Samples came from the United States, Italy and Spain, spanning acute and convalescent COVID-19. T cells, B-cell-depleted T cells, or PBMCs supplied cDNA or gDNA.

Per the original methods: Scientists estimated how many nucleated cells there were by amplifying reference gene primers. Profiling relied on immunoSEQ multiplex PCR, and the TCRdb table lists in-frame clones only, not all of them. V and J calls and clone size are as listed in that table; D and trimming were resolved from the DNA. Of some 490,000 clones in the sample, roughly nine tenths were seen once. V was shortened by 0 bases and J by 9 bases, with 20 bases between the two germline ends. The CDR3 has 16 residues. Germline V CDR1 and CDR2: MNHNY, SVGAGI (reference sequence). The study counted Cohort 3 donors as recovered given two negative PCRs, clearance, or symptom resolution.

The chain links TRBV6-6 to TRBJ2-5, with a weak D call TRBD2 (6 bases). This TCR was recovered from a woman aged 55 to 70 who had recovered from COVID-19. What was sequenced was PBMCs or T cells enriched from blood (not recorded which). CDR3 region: CASSYSISPGVVAQYF. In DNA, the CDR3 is TGTGCCAGCAGTTACTCGATTAGCCCGGGGGTCGTGGCCCAGTACTTC.